What follows describes a single T cell receptor beta chain. These data are taken from a study of shared T cell receptors in the human thymus. Germline V gene sequence: CDR1 SGHVS, CDR2 FNYEAQ. The V and J ends lost 2 bases and 4 bases respectively, with 5 bases between them. The length of the CDR3 is 13 residues. The repertoire was sequenced with immunoSEQ multiplex PCR; TCRdb's copy has only in-frame clones and lacks some. Among hundreds of thousands of clones listed, around 87% were seen once. This sample also belongs to another study, concerning human thymus T cells. This second study notes: Donation was from healthy Finnish infants who were having corrective surgery that addressed congenital heart defects. V and J gene usage appeared biased in thymic and blood repertoires.

The V gene is TRBV7-6, the J gene TRBJ2-2; the D is unclear. The TCR sequence derives from a boy less than two years old with a congenital heart defect. The sample was thymocytes. CDR3 in DNA: TGTGCCAGCAGCTTACTCGGCACCGGGGAGCTGTTTTTT. It is translated as CASSLLGTGELFF.